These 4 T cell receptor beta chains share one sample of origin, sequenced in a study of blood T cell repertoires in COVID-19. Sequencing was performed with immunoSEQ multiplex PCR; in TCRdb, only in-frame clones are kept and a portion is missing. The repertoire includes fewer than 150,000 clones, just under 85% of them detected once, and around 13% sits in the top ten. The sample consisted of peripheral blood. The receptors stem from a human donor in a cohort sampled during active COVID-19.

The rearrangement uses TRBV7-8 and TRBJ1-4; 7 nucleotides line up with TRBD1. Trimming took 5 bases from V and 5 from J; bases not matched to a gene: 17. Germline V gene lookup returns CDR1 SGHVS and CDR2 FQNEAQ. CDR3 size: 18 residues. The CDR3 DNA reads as TGTGCCAGCAGCCCACGACCCCCCTGGGGACAGTCGAATGAAAAACTGTTTTTT. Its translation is CASSPRPPWGQSNEKLFF.

CDR3 nucleotide sequence: TGTGCCAGCAGCCAAAACGGAGCCACCTCTAATGAAAAACTGTTTTTT. Its translation is CASSQNGATSNEKLFF. The chain carries TRBV7-6 and TRBJ1-4, with D hard to call. Germline loops: CDR1 SGHVS, CDR2 FNYEAQ. V lost 5 bases to trimming and J lost 3 bases, with 16 bases between them. This CDR3 is 16 amino acids long. The variable domain in full, with the rest retrieved from reference TRBV7-6 and TRBJ1-4, is GAGVSQSPRYKVTKRGQDVALRCDPISGHVSLYWYRQALGQGPEFLTYFNYEAQQDKSGLPNDRFSAERPEGSISTLTIQRTEQRDSAMYRCASSQNGATSNEKLFFGSGTQLSVL.

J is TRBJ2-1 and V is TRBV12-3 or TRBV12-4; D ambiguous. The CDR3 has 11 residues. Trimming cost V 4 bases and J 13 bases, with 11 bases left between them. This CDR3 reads CASSSSYLQFF. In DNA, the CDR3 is TGTGCCAGCAGTTCGAGTTACCTCCAGTTCTTC.

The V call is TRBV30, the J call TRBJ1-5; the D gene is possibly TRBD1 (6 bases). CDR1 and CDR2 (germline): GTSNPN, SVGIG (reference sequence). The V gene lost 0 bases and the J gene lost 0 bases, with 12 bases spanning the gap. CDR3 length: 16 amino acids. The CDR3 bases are TGTGCCTGGAGTGTAAAGGCAGGGGCTAGCAATCAGCCCCAGCATTTT. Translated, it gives CAWSVKAGASNQPQHF.